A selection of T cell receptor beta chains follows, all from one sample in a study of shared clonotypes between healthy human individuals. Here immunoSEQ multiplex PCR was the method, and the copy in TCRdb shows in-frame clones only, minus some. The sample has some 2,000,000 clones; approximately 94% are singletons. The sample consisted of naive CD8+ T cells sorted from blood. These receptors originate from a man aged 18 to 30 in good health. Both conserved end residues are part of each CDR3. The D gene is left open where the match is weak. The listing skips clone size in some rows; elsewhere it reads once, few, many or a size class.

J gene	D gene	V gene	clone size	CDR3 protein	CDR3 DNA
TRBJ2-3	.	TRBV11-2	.	CASSLAGGDTDTQYF	TGTGCCAGCAGCTTAGCGGGGGGCGACACAGATACGCAGTATTTT
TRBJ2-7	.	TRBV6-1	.	CASSERAGPLTYEQYF	TGTGCCAGCAGTGAAAGGGCGGGGCCCTTAACCTACGAGCAGTACTTC
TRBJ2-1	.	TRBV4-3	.	CASSQDRGPYNEQFF	TGCGCCAGCAGCCAAGATAGGGGTCCCTACAATGAGCAGTTCTTC
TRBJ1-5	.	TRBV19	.	CASSIVLSPFDNQPQHF	TGTGCCAGTAGTATAGTTCTCTCTCCTTTTGACAATCAGCCCCAGCATTTT
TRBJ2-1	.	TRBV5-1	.	CASNLESSYNEQFF	TGCGCCAGCAATTTAGAAAGCTCCTACAATGAGCAGTTCTTC
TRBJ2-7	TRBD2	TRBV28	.	CASSLSGGLPYEQYF	TGTGCCAGCAGTTTGTCGGGGGGTCTCCCCTACGAGCAGTACTTC
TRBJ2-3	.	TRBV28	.	CASSPEFLTTDTQYF	TGTGCCAGCAGTCCAGAGTTTCTTACCACAGATACGCAGTATTTT
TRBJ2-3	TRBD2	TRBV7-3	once	CASSPGTSGPGTDTQYF	TGTGCCAGCAGCCCCGGGACTAGCGGGCCTGGCACAGATACGCAGTATTTT
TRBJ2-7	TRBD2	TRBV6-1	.	CASSEVSLAGGYEQYF	TGTGCCAGCAGTGAAGTAAGTCTAGCGGGAGGCTACGAGCAGTACTTC
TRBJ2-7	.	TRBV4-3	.	CASSQVQGSSYEQYF	TGCGCCAGCAGCCAGGTCCAGGGGTCCTCCTACGAGCAGTACTTC
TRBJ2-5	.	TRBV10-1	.	CASSDLKSRGQETQYF	TGCGCCAGCAGTGATCTTAAATCTAGAGGACAAGAGACCCAGTACTTC
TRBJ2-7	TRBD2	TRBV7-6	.	CASSALAGSYEQYF	TGTGCCAGCAGCGCCCTAGCGGGATCCTACGAGCAGTACTTC
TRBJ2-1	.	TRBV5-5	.	CASSLDLIGLYNEQFF	TGTGCCAGCAGCTTGGATCTAATCGGACTTTACAATGAGCAGTTCTTC
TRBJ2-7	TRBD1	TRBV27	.	CASSAGQGASYEQYF	TGTGCCAGCAGTGCCGGACAGGGGGCTTCCTACGAGCAGTACTTC
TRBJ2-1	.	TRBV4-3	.	CASSQDLGDYNEQFF	TGCGCCAGCAGCCAAGATTTAGGGGACTACAATGAGCAGTTCTTC
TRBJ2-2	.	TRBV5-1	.	CASSMYSGLNTGELFF	TGCGCCAGCAGCATGTACTCAGGACTGAACACCGGGGAGCTGTTTTTT
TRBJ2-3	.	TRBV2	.	CASSDQGVAQYF	TGTGCCAGCAGTGATCAGGGAGTGGCGCAGTATTTT
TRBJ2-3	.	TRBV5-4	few	CASSPSTDTQYF	TGTGCCAGCAGCCCTAGCACAGATACGCAGTATTTT
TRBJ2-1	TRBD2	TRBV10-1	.	CASSPTSGSDNEQFF	TGCGCCAGCAGCCCGACTAGCGGGAGTGACAATGAGCAGTTCTTC
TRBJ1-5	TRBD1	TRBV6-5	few	CASGQPGGVQPQHF	TGTGCCAGCGGACAGCCAGGGGGAGTTCAGCCCCAGCATTTT
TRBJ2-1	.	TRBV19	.	CASSLTDRYNEQFF	TGTGCCAGTAGCCTAACGGACAGATACAATGAGCAGTTCTTC
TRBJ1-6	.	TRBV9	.	CASSAGHRADTPEGIFF	TGTGCCAGCAGCGCCGGCCACAGGGCCGATACCCCTGAGGGGATTTTTTTT
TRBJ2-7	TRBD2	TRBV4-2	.	CASSQGGGASYEQYF	TGTGCCAGCAGCCAAGGCGGGGGGGCTTCCTACGAGCAGTACTTC
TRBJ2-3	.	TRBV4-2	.	CASSQDGRGGLADTQYF	TGTGCCAGCAGCCAAGATGGGAGGGGGGGCCTGGCAGATACGCAGTATTTT
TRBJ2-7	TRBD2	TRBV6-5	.	CASSYRPSGSYEQYF	TGTGCCAGCAGTTACCGCCCTAGCGGCTCCTACGAGCAGTACTTC
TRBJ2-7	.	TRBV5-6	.	CASNLKGDYEQYF	TGTGCCAGTAACCTCAAAGGTGACTACGAGCAGTACTTC
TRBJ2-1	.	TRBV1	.	CTSSQVFRLVGYNEQFF	TGCACCAGCAGCCAAGTTTTCCGGCTAGTAGGCTACAATGAGCAGTTCTTC
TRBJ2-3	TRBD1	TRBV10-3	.	CAIGAAGGADTQYF	TGTGCCATCGGTGCGGCAGGGGGCGCAGATACGCAGTATTTT
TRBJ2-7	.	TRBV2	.	CASSEIGTNYEQYF	TGTGCCAGCAGTGAGATAGGGACGAACTACGAGCAGTACTTC
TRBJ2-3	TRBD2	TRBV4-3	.	CASSQDGLAGGRGTQYF	TGCGCCAGCAGCCAGGATGGACTAGCGGGAGGGCGCGGTACGCAGTATTTT
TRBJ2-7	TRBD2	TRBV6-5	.	CASREGLADSYEQYF	TGTGCCAGCAGAGAGGGACTAGCGGACTCCTACGAGCAGTACTTC
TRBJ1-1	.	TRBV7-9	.	CASSNPLNTEAFF	TGTGCCAGCAGTAATCCCCTAAACACTGAAGCTTTCTTT
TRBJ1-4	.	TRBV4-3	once	CASSPDMTNEKLFF	TGCGCCAGCAGCCCGGATATGACTAATGAAAAACTGTTTTTT
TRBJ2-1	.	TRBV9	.	CASSSGGGPYNEQFF	TGTGCCAGCAGCTCCGGAGGAGGTCCCTACAATGAGCAGTTCTTC
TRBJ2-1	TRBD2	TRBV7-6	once	CASSLETSGGYNEQFF	TGTGCCAGCAGCTTGGAAACTAGCGGGGGTTACAATGAGCAGTTCTTC
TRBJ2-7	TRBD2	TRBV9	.	CASSVASGPSYEQYF	TGTGCCAGCAGCGTAGCTAGCGGTCCTTCCTACGAGCAGTACTTC
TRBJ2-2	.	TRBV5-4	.	CASSFGAGRFTGELFF	TGTGCCAGCAGCTTTGGGGCGGGAAGATTTACCGGGGAGCTGTTTTTT
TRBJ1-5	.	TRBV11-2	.	CASSLDGVRVGNQPQHF	TGTGCCAGCAGCTTAGACGGGGTGAGGGTGGGCAATCAGCCCCAGCATTTT
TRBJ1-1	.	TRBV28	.	CASSFRLGGTEAFF	TGTGCCAGCAGTTTTAGGCTGGGTGGCACTGAAGCTTTCTTT
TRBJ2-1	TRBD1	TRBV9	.	CASSGNTGGLANEQFF	TGTGCCAGCAGCGGGAATACAGGGGGGCTAGCGAATGAGCAGTTCTTC
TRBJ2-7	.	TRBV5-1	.	CASSWGQMLDEQYF	TGCGCCAGCAGCTGGGGACAAATGCTGGACGAGCAGTACTTC
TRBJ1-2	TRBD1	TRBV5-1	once	CASSLENRGGYTF	TGCGCCAGCAGCTTGGAGAACAGGGGAGGCTACACCTTC
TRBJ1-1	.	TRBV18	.	CASSPPAGYTEAFF	TGTGCCAGCTCACCACCGGCAGGGTACACTGAAGCTTTCTTT
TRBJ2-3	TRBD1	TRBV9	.	CASSVGTGSTDTQYF	TGTGCCAGCAGCGTAGGGACAGGGAGCACAGATACGCAGTATTTT
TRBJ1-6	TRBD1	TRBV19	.	CASSPRDSHSPLHF	TGTGCCAGTAGTCCCCGGGACAGCCATTCACCCCTCCACTTT
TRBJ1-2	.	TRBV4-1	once	CASSQISGQNYGYTF	TGCGCCAGCAGCCAAATTTCCGGACAGAACTATGGCTACACCTTC
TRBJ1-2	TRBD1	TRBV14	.	CASSPPGTDYYGYTF	TGTGCCAGCAGTCCTCCCGGGACAGACTACTATGGCTACACCTTC
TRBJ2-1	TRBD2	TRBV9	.	CASSGSGGFDEQFF	TGTGCCAGCAGCGGTAGCGGGGGGTTTGATGAGCAGTTCTTC
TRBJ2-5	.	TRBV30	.	CAWSGEETQYF	TGTGCCTGGAGTGGGGAAGAGACCCAGTACTTC
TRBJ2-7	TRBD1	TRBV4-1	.	CASSQETGGNYEQYF	TGCGCCAGCAGCCAGGAAACAGGGGGAAACTACGAGCAGTACTTC
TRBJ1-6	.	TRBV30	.	CAWRQRVAKPTPLHF	TGTGCCTGGAGACAGAGGGTCGCCAAACCTACACCCCTCCACTTT
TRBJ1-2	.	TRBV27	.	CASSLSLAGAGYGYTF	TGTGCCAGCAGTTTATCGTTAGCGGGGGCAGGCTATGGCTACACCTTC
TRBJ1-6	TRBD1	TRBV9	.	CASSVTGADSPLHF	TGTGCCAGCAGCGTAACAGGGGCGGATTCACCCCTCCACTTT
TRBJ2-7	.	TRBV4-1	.	CASSQVSGDAYEQYF	TGCGCCAGCAGCCAAGTGTCGGGAGACGCCTACGAGCAGTACTTC
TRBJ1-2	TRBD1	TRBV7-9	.	CASSSTGGWDGYTF	TGTGCCAGCAGCTCCACAGGGGGGTGGGATGGCTACACCTTC
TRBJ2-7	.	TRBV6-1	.	CASSVATYEQYF	TGTGCCAGCAGTGTCGCCACCTACGAGCAGTACTTC
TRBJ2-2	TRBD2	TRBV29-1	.	CSVDRLAGAGELFF	TGCAGCGTCGACCGACTAGCGGGAGCCGGGGAGCTGTTTTTT